Reported below is one T cell receptor beta chain. Categorization into cohorts depended on clinical history that participants reported. This sample was included in a study of blood T cell repertoires in COVID-19. CDR3 length equals 15 residues. Germline V gene sequence: CDR1 MNHEY, CDR2 SMNVEV (reference sequence). J was trimmed by 6 bases and V by 0 bases; bases with no gene match: 6. The protocol was immunoSEQ multiplex PCR, while the TCRdb copy is restricted to in-frame clones and leaves out a portion. The repertoire includes some 350,000 clones, approximately 89% of them detected once, and around 5% sits in the top ten.

The chain couples TRBV27 to TRBJ2-3; TRBD2 matches at 7 bases. Sample: PBMCs or T cells enriched from blood (not recorded which). This receptor was taken from a man aged 30-40 years who had recovered from COVID-19. CDR3 region: CASSLSLIGGDTQYF. The CDR3 region has the DNA TGTGCCAGCAGTTTATCGCTTATCGGGGGGGATACGCAGTATTTT.